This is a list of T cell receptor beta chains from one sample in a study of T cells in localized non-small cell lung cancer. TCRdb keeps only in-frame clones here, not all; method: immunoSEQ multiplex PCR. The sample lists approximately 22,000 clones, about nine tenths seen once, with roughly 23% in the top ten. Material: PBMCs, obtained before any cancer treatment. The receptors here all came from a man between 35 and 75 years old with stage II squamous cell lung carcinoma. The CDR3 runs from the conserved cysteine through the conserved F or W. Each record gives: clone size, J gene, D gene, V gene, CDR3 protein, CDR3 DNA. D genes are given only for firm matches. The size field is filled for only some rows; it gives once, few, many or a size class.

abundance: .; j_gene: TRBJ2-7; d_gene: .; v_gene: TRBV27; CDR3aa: CASSSTPYEQYF; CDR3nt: TGTGCCAGCAGCTCGACTCCCTACGAGCAGTACTTC
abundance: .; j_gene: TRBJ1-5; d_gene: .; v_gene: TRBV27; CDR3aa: CASSGGRAYQPQHF; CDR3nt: TGTGCCAGCAGTGGGGGTAGGGCCTATCAGCCCCAGCATTTT
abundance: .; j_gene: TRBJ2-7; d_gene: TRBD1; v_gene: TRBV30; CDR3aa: CAWTGQDSYEQYF; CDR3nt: TGTGCCTGGACGGGACAGGATTCCTACGAGCAGTACTTC
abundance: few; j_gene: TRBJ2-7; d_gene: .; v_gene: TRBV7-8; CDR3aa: CASSPGTDYEQYF; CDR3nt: TGTGCCAGCAGCCCGGGGACGGATTACGAGCAGTACTTC
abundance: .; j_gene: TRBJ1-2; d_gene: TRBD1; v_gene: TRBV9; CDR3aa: CASNTWGQAELGGYTF; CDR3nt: TGTGCCAGCAACACATGGGGACAGGCTGAACTAGGTGGCTACACCTTC
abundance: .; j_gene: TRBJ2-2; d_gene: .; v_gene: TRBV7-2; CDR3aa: CASSFADGQTGELFF; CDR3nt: TGTGCCAGCAGCTTCGCGGACGGTCAAACCGGGGAGCTGTTTTTT
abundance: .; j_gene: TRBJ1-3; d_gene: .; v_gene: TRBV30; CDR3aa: CAWRLGGNTIYF; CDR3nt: TGTGCCTGGAGGTTGGGGGGAAACACCATATATTTT
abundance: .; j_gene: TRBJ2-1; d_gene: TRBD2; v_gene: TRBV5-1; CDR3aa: CASSFGGSRGDEQFF; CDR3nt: TGCGCCAGCAGCTTTGGCGGGAGCAGAGGCGATGAGCAGTTCTTC
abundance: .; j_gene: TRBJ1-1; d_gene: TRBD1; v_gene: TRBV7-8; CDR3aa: CASRQPGQGGSEAFF; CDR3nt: TGTGCCAGCAGGCAACCGGGACAGGGGGGGTCGGAAGCTTTCTTT
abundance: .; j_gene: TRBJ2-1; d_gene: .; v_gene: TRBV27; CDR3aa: CASSLGVEQFF; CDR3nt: TGTGCCAGCAGTTTAGGAGTTGAGCAGTTCTTC
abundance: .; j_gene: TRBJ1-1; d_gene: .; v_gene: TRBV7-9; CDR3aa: CASSATGTLNTEAFF; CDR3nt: TGTGCCAGCAGCGCCACAGGGACGCTGAACACTGAAGCTTTCTTT
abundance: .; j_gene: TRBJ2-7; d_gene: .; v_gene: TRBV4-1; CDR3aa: CASSQRRDSFYEQYF; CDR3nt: TGCGCCAGCAGCCAACGTAGGGACTCGTTCTACGAGCAGTACTTC
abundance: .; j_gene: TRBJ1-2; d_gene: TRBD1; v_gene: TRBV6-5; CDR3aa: CASSRDRGTYGYTF; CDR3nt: TGTGCCAGCAGCCGGGACAGGGGTACCTATGGCTACACCTTC
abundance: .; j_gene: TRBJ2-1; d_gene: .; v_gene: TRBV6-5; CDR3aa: CASSYSFRRARNEQFF; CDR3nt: TGTGCCAGCAGTTACTCATTCCGTCGGGCGAGGAATGAGCAGTTCTTC
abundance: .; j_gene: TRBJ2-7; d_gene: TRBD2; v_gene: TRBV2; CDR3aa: CASSGPSGFYEQYF; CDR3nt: TGTGCCAGCAGTGGCCCTAGCGGGTTCTACGAGCAGTACTTC
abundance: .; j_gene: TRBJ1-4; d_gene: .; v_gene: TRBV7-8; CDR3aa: CASSPSQRRINEKLFF; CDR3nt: TGTGCCAGCAGCCCCTCCCAGCGGCGGATTAATGAAAAACTGTTTTTT
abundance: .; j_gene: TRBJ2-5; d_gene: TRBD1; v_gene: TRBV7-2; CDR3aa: CASSPLQGKTQYF; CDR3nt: TGTGCCAGCAGCCCACTACAGGGGAAGACCCAGTACTTC
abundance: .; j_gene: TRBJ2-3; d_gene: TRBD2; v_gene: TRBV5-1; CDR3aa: CASSALAGSNTDTQYF; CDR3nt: TGCGCCAGCAGCGCTCTAGCGGGGAGCAACACAGATACGCAGTATTTT
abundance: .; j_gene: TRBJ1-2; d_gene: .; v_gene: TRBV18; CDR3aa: CASSPTEGDYGYTF; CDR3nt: TGTGCCAGCTCTCCCACCGAGGGCGACTATGGCTACACCTTC
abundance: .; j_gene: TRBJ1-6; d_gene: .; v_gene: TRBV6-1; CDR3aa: CASSAEGWTYNSPLHF; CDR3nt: TGTGCCAGCAGTGCCGAGGGGTGGACCTATAATTCACCCCTCCACTTT
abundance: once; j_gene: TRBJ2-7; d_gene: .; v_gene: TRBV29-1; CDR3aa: CSVTTDSYEQYF; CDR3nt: TGCAGCGTTACTACTGACAGCTACGAGCAGTACTTC
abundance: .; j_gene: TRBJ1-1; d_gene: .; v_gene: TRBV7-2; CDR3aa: CASSPKRQEATEAFF; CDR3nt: TGTGCCAGCAGCCCCAAAAGACAGGAAGCAACTGAAGCTTTCTTT